The following is a T cell receptor (beta chain) sequence with its context. Methods used by the authors: Reference gene primer amplification in the assay estimated nucleated cell counts. Using immunoSEQ multiplex PCR, the repertoire was profiled, and TCRdb retains in-frame clones only, with some absent. That table is the source of V, J and clone size, and D and trimming were worked out from the DNA. The sample consists of some 52,000 clones, roughly 87% of them appearing once. This specimen belongs to a study of blood T cell repertoires in COVID-19. Study overall: Samples of COVID-19 (acute and convalescent) were obtained from the United States, Italy and Spain. PBMCs, B-cell-depleted T cells, or T cells were the source of the cDNA or gDNA that made up the material.

The CDR3 runs to 13 residues. Trimming took 7 bases from V and 7 from J; bases not matched to a gene: 8. The receptor was derived from a human donor with active COVID-19. The donor label of this sample is uncertain. V and J are TRBV12-3 or TRBV12-4 and TRBJ1-2, with 8 bases identical to TRBD1. The sample was peripheral blood. CDR3 coding DNA: TGTGCCAGCACCACCACAGGGGGTTCTGGCTACACCTTC. Its protein product is CASTTTGGSGYTF.